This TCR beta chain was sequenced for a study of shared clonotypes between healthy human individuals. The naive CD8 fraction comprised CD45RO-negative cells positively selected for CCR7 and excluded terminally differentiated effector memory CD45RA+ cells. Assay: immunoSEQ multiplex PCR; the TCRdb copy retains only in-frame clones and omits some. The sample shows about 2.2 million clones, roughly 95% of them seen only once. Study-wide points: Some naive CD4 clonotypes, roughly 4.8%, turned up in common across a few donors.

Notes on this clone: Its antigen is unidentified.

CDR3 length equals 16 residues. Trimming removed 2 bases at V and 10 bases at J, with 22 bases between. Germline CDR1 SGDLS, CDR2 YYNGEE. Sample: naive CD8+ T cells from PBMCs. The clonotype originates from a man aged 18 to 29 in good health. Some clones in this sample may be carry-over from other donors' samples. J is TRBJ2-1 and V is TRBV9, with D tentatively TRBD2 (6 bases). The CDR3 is CASSVSRDSQSGEQFF. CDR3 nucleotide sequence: TGTGCCAGCAGCGTTAGCCGGGACTCCCAGAGTGGCGAGCAGTTCTTC.